Following are 10 T cell receptor beta chains from one sample sequenced in a study of radiotherapy plus CTLA-4 blockade in lung cancer. Data came from immunoSEQ multiplex PCR; TCRdb stores just in-frame clones and leaves some out. The sample contains about 86,000 clones, roughly four fifths of which appear only once. This specimen consisted of peripheral blood, obtained from a patient treated with radiotherapy plus ipilimumab. The receptor source for this set is a human donor with non-small cell lung cancer who had stable disease on radiotherapy plus ipilimumab.

This chain links TRBV2 with TRBJ1-5; the D is unclear. The V end was cut by 6 bases, the J end by 3 bases, with 18 bases between. The CDR3 contains 16 residues. CDR1 is SNHLY, CDR2 FYNNEI, per germline. CDR3 bases: TGTGCCAGCAGCCCAAGGAGTTCAGGCTTCAATCAGCCCCAGCATTTT. Protein product: CASSPRSSGFNQPQHF.

Of note for this clone: One junction end disagrees with the germline gene, perhaps due to a read error. The genes are TRBV20-1 and TRBJ2-7; TRBD2 agrees at 8 bases. This CDR3 is 11 amino acids long. The V gene's germline CDR1 is DFQATT and CDR2 SNEGSKA (reference sequence). This chain's CDR3 is CSATNLAGLFF. CDR3 coding DNA: TGCAGTGCGACCAACTTAGCGGGACTGTTCTTC.

The V and J genes are TRBV6-6 and TRBJ2-7; D is possibly TRBD1 (5 bases). There are 12 residues in the CDR3. The V end lost 6 bases, the J end lost 0 bases, and 6 bases lay between the germline ends. Germline CDR1 and CDR2: MNHNY and SVGAGI (reference sequence). The CDR3 protein is CASSDSSYEQYF. In DNA form, the CDR3 reads TGTGCCAGCAGCGACAGCTCCTACGAGCAGTACTTC.

The sample holds one count of this clone. The chain has TRBV6-1 and TRBJ2-3; no clear D. V lost 7 bases, J lost 4 bases, and 15 bases lay in between. From germline, CDR1 is MNHNS and CDR2 SASEGT. This CDR3 comprises 14 residues. The CDR3 nucleotides read TGTGCCAGCACCCGGGCAGAGCATTCAGATACGCAGTATTTT. Protein sequence: CASTRAEHSDTQYF.

The chain employs TRBV7-9 and TRBJ1-1, with D unresolved. Germline assignment: CDR1 SEHNR and CDR2 FQNEAQ (reference sequence). V was pared by 1 base and J by 4 bases, with 13 bases between. The CDR3 length is 15 residues. The CDR3 is CASSLEGRIVTEAFF. The CDR3, as DNA: TGTGCCAGCAGCTTAGAGGGTCGAATTGTCACTGAAGCTTTCTTT.

The rearrangement uses TRBV28 and TRBJ1-4; D call uncertain. Deletions cut 9 bases from V and 4 bases from J, with 18 bases between. CDR3 length: 15 amino acids. Per the germline V gene, CDR1 is MDHEN and CDR2 is SYDVKM. The CDR3 sequence is CASAPPLSYNEKLFF. The DNA of the CDR3 is TGTGCCAGTGCTCCTCCCCTCAGCTATAATGAAAAACTGTTTTTT. Full variable domain (rest looked up from reference TRBV28 and TRBJ1-4): DVKVTQSSRYLVKRTGEKVFLECVQDMDHENMFWYRQDPGLGLRLIYFSYDVKMKEKGDIPEGYSVSREKKERFSLILESASTNQTSMYLCASAPPLSYNEKLFFGSGTQLSVL.

The table lists this clone with a few counts. The V gene is TRBV6-4, the J gene TRBJ1-2; 12 bases fit TRBD1. This CDR3 has 15 amino acids. The J segment lost 4 bases and the V segment lost 6 bases, leaving 6 bases of the junction unmatched. Germline CDR1 and CDR2: MRHNA and SNTAGT. CDR3 in amino acids: CASRAGTGGPYGYTF. The CDR3 DNA sequence: TGTGCCAGCAGAGCCGGGACAGGGGGCCCCTATGGCTACACCTTC.

The chain has TRBV6-5 and TRBJ2-5, with D hard to call. Judging by the DNA end, TRBJ2-7 fits better; the J call may be wrong. The germline V gene has CDR1 MNHEY and CDR2 SVGAGI. CDR3 length: 12 residues. CDR3 region: CASSEVDYEQYF. In nucleotides, the CDR3 is TGTGCCAGCAGTGAAGTAGACTACGAGCAGTACTTC.

This rearrangement joins TRBV19 to TRBJ2-2, with 11 bases identical to TRBD2. Germline CDR1 LNHDA, CDR2 SQIVND (reference sequence). The CDR3 extends over 17 amino acids. Trimming cost V 8 bases and J 0 bases; bases outside gene matches: 8. CDR3 coding DNA: TGTGCCAGTTTGGAACTAGCGGGAGTCCCGAACACCGGGGAGCTGTTTTTT. This gives the protein CASLELAGVPNTGELFF.

The V gene is TRBV5-1, the J gene TRBJ1-2; perhaps TRBD1 as D (6 bases). CDR1 SGHRS and CDR2 YFSETQ come from the germline V gene. The V gene lost 5 bases and the J gene lost 5 bases, with 19 bases spanning the gap. The CDR3 sequence is 15 residues long. The CDR3 nucleotides are TGCGCCAGCAGACCAAACGGACAGCTAGCTTATGGCTACACCTTC. It is translated as CASRPNGQLAYGYTF.